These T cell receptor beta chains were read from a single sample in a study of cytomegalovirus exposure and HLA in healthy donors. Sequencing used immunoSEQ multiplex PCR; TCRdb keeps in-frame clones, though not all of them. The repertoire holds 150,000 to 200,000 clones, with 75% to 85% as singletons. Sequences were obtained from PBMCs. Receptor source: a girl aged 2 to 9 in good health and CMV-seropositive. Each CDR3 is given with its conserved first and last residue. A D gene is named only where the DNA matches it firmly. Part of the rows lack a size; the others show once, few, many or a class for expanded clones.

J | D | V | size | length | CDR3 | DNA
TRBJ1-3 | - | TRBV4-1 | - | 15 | CASSQDQGTGNTIYF | TGCGCCAGCAGCCAAGATCAGGGAACTGGAAACACCATATATTTT
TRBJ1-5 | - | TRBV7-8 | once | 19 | CASSSILARTPRAGQPQHF | TGTGCCAGCAGCTCTATACTAGCCCGAACTCCGAGGGCCGGTCAGCCCCAGCATTTT
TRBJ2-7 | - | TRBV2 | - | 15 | CASSEARRVPYEQYF | TGTGCCAGCAGTGAAGCGCGTCGGGTGCCCTACGAGCAGTACTTC
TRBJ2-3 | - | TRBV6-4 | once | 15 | CASSDLGLSTDTQYF | TGTGCCAGCAGTGACTTGGGACTCAGCACAGATACGCAGTATTTT
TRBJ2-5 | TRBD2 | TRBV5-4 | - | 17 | CASSLARLAGGWETQYF | TGTGCCAGCAGCTTGGCCCGACTAGCGGGAGGCTGGGAGACCCAGTACTTC
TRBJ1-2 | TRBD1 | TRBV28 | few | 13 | CASSISTGDGYTF | TGTGCCAGCAGTATTTCGACAGGGGATGGCTACACCTTC
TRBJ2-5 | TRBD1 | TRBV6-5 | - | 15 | CASSPGTGETKTQYF | TGTGCCAGCAGTCCCGGGACAGGGGAGACAAAGACCCAGTACTTC
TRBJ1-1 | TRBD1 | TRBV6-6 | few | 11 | CASTKGGDAFF | TGTGCCAGCACCAAAGGGGGCGACGCTTTCTTT
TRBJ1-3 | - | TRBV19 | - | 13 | CATLDSSGNTIYF | TGTGCCACCCTCGACAGCTCTGGAAACACCATATATTTT
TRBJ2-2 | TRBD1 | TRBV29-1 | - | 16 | CSVEDQYRGNTGELFF | TGCAGCGTTGAAGATCAGTACAGGGGTAACACCGGGGAGCTGTTTTTT
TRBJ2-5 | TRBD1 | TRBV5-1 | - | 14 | CASSQGDAPQTQYF | TGCGCCAGCAGCCAGGGGGACGCACCACAGACCCAGTACTTC
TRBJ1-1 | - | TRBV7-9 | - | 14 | CASSPRTVNTEAFF | TGTGCCAGCAGCCCCCGGACTGTGAACACTGAAGCTTTCTTT
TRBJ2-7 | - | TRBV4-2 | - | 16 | CASSQWGQRGSYEQYF | TGTGCCAGCAGTCAGTGGGGCCAGCGCGGTTCCTACGAGCAGTACTTC
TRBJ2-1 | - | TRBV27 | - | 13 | CASSSGTYNEQFF | TGTGCCAGCAGTTCTGGGACATACAATGAGCAGTTCTTC
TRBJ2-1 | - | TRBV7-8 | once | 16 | CASSLGSGRGYNEQFF | TGTGCCAGCAGCTTAGGTAGTGGGAGAGGGTACAATGAGCAGTTCTTC
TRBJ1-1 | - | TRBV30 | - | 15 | CAWRGARIMNTKAFF | TGTGCCTGGAGGGGGGCGCGGATTATGAACACTAAAGCTTTCTTT
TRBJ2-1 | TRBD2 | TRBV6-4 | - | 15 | CASSPGTSGNNEQFF | TGTGCCAGCAGTCCCGGGACTAGCGGCAACAATGAGCAGTTCTTC
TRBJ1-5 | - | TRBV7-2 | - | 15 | CASSLELNSNQPQHF | TGTGCCAGCAGCTTAGAACTCAATAGCAATCAGCCCCAGCATTTT
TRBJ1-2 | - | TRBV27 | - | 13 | CASRSLREGGYTF | TGTGCCAGCAGAAGTTTAAGGGAGGGGGGCTACACCTTC
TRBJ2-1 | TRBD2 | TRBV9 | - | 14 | CASSVGGGSNEQFF | TGTGCCAGCAGCGTAGGGGGCGGGAGTAATGAGCAGTTCTTC
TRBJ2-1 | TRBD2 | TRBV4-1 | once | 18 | CASSQVAPAGVFRDEQFF | TGCGCCAGCAGCCAAGTTGCCCCAGCGGGAGTATTCAGAGATGAGCAGTTCTTC
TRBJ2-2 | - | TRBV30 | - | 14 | CACTGSANTGELFF | TGTGCTTGTACAGGGAGCGCGAACACCGGGGAGCTGTTTTTT
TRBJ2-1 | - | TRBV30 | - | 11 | CAWRSSAEQFF | TGTGCCTGGCGGAGTTCAGCTGAGCAGTTCTTC
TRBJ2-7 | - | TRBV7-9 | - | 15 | CASSLVQGTTYEQYF | TGTGCCAGCAGCTTAGTTCAGGGAACTACCTACGAGCAGTACTTC
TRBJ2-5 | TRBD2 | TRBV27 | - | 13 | CASSGLVRETQYF | TGTGCCAGCAGTGGACTAGTCAGAGAGACCCAGTACTTC
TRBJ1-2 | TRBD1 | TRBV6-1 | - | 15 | CASSENRGLIYGYTF | TGTGCCAGCAGTGAAAACAGGGGGCTTATCTATGGCTACACCTTC
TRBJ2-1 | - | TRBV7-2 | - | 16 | CASSLTGRRNYNEQFF | TGTGCCAGCAGCTTAACCGGGAGAAGAAACTACAATGAGCAGTTCTTC
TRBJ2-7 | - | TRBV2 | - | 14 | CASSEAWQATQQYF | TGTGCCAGCAGTGAAGCGTGGCAGGCCACTCAGCAGTACTTC
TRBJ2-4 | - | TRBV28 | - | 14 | CASSSRGWGNIQYF | TGTGCCAGCAGTTCCCGCGGGTGGGGAAACATTCAGTACTTC
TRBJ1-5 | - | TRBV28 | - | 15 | CASSALPWGLQPQHF | TGTGCCAGCAGCGCACTACCTTGGGGGCTGCAGCCCCAGCATTTT
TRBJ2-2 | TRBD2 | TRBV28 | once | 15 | CASSPGTRHTGELFF | TGTGCCAGCTCCCCCGGGACTAGGCACACCGGGGAGCTGTTTTTT
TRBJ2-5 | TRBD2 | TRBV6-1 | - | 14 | CASRAGTDQETQYF | TGTGCCAGCAGAGCGGGGACTGACCAAGAGACCCAGTACTTC
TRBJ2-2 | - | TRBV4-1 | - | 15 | CASSQGEEGSGELFF | TGCGCCAGCAGCCAAGGGGAGGAGGGGAGCGGGGAGCTGTTTTTT
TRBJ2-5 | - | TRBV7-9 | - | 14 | CASSLGANQETQYF | TGTGCCAGCAGCTTAGGGGCTAATCAAGAGACCCAGTACTTC
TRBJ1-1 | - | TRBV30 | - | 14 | CAWSNRRGNTEAFF | TGTGCCTGGAGTAATCGGCGGGGGAACACTGAAGCTTTCTTT
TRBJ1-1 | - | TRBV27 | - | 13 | CAGQMREDTEAFF | TGTGCCGGCCAAATGCGGGAGGACACTGAAGCTTTCTTT
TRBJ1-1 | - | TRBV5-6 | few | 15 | CASSLRGRVVTEAFF | TGTGCCAGCAGCTTAAGAGGCAGGGTGGTCACTGAAGCTTTCTTT
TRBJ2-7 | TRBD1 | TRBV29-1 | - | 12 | CSVGGQGDEQYF | TGCAGCGTTGGAGGACAGGGGGACGAGCAGTACTTC
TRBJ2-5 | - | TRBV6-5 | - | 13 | CASSPTPQETQYF | TGTGCCAGCAGTCCGACACCCCAAGAGACCCAGTACTTC
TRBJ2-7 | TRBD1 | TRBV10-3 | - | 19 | CAISERAWGQGTPSYEQYF | TGTGCCATCAGTGAGCGGGCCTGGGGACAGGGTACCCCCTCCTACGAGCAGTACTTC
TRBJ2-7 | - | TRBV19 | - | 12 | CASSIGQGEQYF | TGTGCCAGTAGTATAGGGCAGGGCGAGCAGTACTTC
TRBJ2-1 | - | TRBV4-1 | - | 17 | CASSTRRAAILNNEQFF | TGCGCCAGCAGCACTCGCCGAGCCGCAATACTTAACAATGAGCAGTTCTTC
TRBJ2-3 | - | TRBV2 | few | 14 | CASSGPVSSDTQYF | TGTGCCAGCAGTGGCCCGGTGTCTTCAGATACGCAGTATTTT
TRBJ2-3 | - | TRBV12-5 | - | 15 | CASGDGGTSTDTQYF | TGTGCTAGTGGTGACGGCGGGACTAGCACAGATACGCAGTATTTT
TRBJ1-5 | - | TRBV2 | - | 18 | CASTEQGLGHSSNQPQHF | TGTGCCAGCACCGAACAGGGATTGGGCCATAGTAGCAATCAGCCCCAGCATTTT
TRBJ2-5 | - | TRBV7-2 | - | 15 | CASSLEVGRRRTQYF | TGTGCCAGCAGCTTAGAGGTCGGGCGGAGGAGGACCCAGTACTTC
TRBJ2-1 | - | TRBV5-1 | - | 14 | CASSPLPSYNEQFF | TGCGCCAGCAGCCCTCTACCCTCCTACAATGAGCAGTTCTTC
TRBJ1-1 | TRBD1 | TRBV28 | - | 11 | CASSPDRGAFF | TGTGCCAGCAGTCCGGACAGGGGGGCTTTCTTT
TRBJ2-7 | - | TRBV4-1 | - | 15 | CASSQAGITSYEQYF | TGCGCCAGCAGCCAAGCCGGGATTACCTCCTACGAGCAGTACTTC
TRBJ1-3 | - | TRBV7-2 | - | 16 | CASSLGSTSSGNTIYF | TGTGCCAGCAGCTTAGGTTCAACGAGCTCTGGAAACACCATATATTTT
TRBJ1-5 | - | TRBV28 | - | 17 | CASSFEGGAGGNQPQHF | TGTGCCAGCAGTTTTGAGGGGGGGGCAGGAGGCAATCAGCCCCAGCATTTT
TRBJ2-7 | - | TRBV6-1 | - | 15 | CASSEQGREKYEQYF | TGTGCCAGCAGTGAACAGGGGCGGGAGAAGTACGAGCAGTACTTC
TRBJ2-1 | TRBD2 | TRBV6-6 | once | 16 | CASSQLSGSSYNEQFF | TGTGCCAGCAGCCAACTAAGCGGGAGCTCCTACAATGAGCAGTTCTTC
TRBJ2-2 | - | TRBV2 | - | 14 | CASRRDGSDRELFF | TGTGCCAGCAGGCGGGACGGGAGCGACCGGGAGCTGTTTTTT
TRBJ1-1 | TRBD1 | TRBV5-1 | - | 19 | CASSPGDRGAKVMNTEAFF | TGCGCCAGCAGCCCGGGGGACAGGGGTGCTAAGGTTATGAACACTGAAGCTTTCTTT
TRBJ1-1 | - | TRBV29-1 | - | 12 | CSVPNRNTEAFF | TGCAGCGTCCCCAATAGGAACACTGAAGCTTTCTTT
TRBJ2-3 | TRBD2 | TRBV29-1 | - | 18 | CSAGGGLAGADGTDTQYF | TGCAGCGCTGGTGGGGGACTAGCGGGAGCTGATGGCACAGATACGCAGTATTTT